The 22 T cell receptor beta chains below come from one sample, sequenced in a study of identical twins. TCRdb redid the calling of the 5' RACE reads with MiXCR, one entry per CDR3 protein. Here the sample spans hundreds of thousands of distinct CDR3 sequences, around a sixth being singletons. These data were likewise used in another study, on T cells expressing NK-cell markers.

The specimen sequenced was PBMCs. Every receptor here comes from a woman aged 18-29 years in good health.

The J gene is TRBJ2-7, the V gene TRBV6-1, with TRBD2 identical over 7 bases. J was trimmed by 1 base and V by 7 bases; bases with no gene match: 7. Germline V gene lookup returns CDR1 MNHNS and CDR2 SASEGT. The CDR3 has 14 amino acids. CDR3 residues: CASNGGVPSYEQYF. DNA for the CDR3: TGTGCCAGCAATGGGGGGGTGCCGTCCTACGAGCAGTACTTC.

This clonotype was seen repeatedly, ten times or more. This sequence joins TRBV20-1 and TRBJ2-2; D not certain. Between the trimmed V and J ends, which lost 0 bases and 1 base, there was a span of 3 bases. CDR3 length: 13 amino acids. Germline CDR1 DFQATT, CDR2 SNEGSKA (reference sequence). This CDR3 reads CSARDQNTGELFF. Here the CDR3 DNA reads TGCAGTGCTAGAGATCAGAACACCGGGGAGCTGTTTTTT.

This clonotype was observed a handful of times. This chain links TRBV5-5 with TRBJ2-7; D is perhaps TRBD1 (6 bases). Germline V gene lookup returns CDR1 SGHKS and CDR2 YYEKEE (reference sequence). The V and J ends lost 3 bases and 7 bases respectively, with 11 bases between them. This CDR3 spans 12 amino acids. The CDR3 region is CASSWSGEEQYF. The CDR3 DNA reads TGTGCCAGCAGCTGGTCAGGGGAGGAGCAGTACTTC.

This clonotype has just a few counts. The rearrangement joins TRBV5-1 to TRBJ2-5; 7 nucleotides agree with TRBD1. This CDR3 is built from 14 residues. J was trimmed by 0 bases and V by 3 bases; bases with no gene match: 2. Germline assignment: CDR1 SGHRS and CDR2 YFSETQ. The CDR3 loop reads CASSWGQNQETQYF. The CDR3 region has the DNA TGCGCCAGCAGCTGGGGACAGAACCAAGAGACCCAGTACTTC.

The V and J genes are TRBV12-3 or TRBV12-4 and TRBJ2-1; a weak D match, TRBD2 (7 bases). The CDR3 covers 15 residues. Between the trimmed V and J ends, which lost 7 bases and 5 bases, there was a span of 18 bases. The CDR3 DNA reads TGTGCCAGCACCTCGAGGGGGGGTCCCCACAATGAGCAGTTCTTC. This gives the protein CASTSRGGPHNEQFF.

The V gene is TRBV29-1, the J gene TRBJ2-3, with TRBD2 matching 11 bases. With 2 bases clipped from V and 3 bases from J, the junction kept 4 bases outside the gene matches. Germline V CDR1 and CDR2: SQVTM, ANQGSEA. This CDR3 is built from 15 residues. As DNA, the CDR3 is TGCAGCGTTGAAAAGGCTAGCGGGAGGACAGATACGCAGTATTTT. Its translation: CSVEKASGRTDTQYF.

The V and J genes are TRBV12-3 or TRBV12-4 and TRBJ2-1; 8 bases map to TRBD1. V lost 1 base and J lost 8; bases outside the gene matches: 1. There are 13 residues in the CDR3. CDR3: CASSLETGDEQFF. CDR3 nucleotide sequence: TGTGCCAGCAGTTTAGAGACAGGGGATGAGCAGTTCTTC.

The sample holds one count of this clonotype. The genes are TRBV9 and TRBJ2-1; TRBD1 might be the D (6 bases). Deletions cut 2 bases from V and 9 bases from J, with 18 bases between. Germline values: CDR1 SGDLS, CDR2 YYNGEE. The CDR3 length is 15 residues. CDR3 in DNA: TGTGCCAGCAGCGTTGTAGGGGGAGTAGGAAGTGAGCAGTTCTTC. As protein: CASSVVGGVGSEQFF.

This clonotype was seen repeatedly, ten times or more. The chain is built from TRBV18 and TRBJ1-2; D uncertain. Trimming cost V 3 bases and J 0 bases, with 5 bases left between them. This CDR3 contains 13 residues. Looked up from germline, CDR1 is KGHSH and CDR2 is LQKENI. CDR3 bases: TGTGCCAGCTCACCGGACGCTAACTATGGCTACACCTTC. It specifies CASSPDANYGYTF.

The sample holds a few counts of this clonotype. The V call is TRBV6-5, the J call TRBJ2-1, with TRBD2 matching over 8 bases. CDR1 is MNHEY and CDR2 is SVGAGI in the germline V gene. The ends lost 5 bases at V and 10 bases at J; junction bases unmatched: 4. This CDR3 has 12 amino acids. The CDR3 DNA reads TGTGCCAGCAGTGGGACTAGTAAGGAGCAGTTCTTC. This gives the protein CASSGTSKEQFF.

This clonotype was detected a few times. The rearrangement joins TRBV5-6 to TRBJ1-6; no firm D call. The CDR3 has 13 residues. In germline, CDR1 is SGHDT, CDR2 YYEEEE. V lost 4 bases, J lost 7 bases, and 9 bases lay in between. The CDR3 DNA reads TGTGCCAGCAGCCTGGCGTACAATTCACCCCTCCACTTT. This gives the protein CASSLAYNSPLHF.

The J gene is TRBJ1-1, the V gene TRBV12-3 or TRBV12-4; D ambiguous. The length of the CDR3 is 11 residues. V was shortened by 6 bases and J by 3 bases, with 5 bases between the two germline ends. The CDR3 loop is CASRQYTEAFF. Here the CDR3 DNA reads TGTGCCAGCAGACAGTACACTGAAGCTTTCTTT.

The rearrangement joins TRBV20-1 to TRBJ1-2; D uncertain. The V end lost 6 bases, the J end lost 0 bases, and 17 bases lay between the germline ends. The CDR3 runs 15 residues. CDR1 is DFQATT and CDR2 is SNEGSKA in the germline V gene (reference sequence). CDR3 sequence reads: CSALSNDGANYGYTF. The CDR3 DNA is TGCAGTGCGTTATCAAACGACGGTGCTAACTATGGCTACACCTTC.

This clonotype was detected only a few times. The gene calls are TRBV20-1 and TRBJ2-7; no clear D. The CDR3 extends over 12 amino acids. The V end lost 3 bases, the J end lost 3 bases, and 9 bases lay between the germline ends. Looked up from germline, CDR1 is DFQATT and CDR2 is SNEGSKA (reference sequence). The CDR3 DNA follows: TGCAGTGCTAGTAAACTCAGCTACGAGCAGTACTTC. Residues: CSASKLSYEQYF.

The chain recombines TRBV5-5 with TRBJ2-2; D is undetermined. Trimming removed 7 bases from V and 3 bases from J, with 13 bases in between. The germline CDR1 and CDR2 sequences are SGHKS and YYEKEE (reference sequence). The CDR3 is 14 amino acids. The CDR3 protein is CASGSGSHTGELFF. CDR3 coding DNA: TGTGCCAGCGGCTCTGGGTCCCACACCGGGGAGCTGTTTTTT.

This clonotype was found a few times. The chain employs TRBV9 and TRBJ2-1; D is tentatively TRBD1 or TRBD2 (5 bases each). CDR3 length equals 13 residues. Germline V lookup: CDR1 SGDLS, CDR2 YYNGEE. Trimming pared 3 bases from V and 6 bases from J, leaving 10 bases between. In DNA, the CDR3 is TGTGCCAGCAGCGGGATAGGGACCAATGAGCAGTTCTTC. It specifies CASSGIGTNEQFF. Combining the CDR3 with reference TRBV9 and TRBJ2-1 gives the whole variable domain DSGVTQTPKHLITATGQRVTLRCSPRSGDLSVYWYQQSLDQGLQFLIQYYNGEERAKGNILERFSAQQFPDLHSELNLSSLELGDSALYFCASSGIGTNEQFFGPGTRLTVL.

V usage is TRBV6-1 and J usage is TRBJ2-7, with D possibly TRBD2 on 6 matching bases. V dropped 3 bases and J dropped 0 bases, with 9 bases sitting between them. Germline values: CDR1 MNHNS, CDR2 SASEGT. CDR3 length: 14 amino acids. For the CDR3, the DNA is TGTGCCAGCAGTGACCGGGGGTCCTCCTACGAGCAGTACTTC. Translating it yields CASSDRGSSYEQYF.

The CDR3: CSVTLSGGKAGELFF. The CDR3, as DNA: TGCAGCGTTACCCTCAGCGGGGGGAAGGCCGGGGAGCTGTTTTTT. This chain uses TRBV29-1 with TRBJ2-2; 9 nucleotides agree with TRBD2. V gave up 5 bases and J gave up 6 bases; unmatched junction bases: 10. In germline, CDR1 is SQVTM, CDR2 ANQGSEA. This CDR3 contains 15 residues.

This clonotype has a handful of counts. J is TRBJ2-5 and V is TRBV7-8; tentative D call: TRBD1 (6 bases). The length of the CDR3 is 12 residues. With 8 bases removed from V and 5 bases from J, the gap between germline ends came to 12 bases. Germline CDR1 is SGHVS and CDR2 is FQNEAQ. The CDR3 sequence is CASQGLGETQYF. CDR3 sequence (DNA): TGTGCCAGCCAGGGGCTCGGCGAGACCCAGTACTTC.

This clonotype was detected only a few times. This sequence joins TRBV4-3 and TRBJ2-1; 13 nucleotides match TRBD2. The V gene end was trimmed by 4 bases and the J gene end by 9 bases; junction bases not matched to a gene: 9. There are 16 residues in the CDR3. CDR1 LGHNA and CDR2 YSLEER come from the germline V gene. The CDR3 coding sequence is TGCGCCAGCAGCCCTATGACTAGCGGGAGGAAAGTTGAGCAGTTCTTC. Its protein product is CASSPMTSGRKVEQFF.

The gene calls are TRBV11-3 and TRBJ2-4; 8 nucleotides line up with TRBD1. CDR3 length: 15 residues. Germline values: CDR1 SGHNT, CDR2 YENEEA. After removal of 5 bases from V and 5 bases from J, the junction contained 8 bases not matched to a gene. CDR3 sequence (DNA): TGTGCCAGCAGCCTCTACAGGGGGGCGCAAAACATTCAGTACTTC. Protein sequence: CASSLYRGAQNIQYF.

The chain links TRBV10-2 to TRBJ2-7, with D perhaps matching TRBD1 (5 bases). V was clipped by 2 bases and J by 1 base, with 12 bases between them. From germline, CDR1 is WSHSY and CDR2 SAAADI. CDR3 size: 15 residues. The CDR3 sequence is CASSERQGRSYEQYF. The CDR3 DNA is TGCGCCAGCAGTGAGCGGCAGGGTCGATCCTACGAGCAGTACTTC.